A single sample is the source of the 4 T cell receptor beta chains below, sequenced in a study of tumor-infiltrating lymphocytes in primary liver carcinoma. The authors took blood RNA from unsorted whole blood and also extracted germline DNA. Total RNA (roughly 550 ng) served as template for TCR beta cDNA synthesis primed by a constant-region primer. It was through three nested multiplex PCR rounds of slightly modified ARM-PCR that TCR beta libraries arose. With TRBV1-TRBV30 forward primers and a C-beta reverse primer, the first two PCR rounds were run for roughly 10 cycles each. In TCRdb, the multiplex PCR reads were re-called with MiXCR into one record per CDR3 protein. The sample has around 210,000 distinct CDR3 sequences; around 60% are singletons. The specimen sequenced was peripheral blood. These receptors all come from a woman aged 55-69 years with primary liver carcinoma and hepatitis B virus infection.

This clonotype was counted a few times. The CDR3 loop is CATSDLRRGQETQYF. The CDR3 DNA reads TGTGCCACCAGTGATTTGCGGCGGGGTCAAGAGACCCAGTACTTC. The chain has TRBV24-1 and TRBJ2-5; a possible D gene is TRBD2 (6 bases). CDR3 length: 15 amino acids. Germline lookup yields CDR1 KGHDR and CDR2 SFDVKD. V lost 0 bases and J 2 bases, leaving 9 bases between the germline ends.

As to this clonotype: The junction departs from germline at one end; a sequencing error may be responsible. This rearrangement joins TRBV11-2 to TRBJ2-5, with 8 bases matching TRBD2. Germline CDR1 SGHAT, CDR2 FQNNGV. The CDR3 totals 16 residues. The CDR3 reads CASSFRISGASETQYF. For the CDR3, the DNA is TGTGCCAGCAGCTTCCGGATTAGCGGGGCTTCAGAGACTCAGTACTTC.

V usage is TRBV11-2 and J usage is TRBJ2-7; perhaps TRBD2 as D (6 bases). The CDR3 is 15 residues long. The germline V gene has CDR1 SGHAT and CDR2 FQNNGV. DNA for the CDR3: TGTGCTAGCGGCTTAGATTTGGCCGAGGTCCACGAGCAGTACTTC. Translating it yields CASGLDLAEVHEQYF.

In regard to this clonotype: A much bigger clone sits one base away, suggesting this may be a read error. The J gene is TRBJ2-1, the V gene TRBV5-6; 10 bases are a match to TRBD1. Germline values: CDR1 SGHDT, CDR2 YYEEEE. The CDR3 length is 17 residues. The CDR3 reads CASSSLGQGSSYNDQFF. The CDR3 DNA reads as TGTGCCAGCAGCTCCCTGGGACAGGGGAGCTCCTACAATGATCAGTTCTTC.